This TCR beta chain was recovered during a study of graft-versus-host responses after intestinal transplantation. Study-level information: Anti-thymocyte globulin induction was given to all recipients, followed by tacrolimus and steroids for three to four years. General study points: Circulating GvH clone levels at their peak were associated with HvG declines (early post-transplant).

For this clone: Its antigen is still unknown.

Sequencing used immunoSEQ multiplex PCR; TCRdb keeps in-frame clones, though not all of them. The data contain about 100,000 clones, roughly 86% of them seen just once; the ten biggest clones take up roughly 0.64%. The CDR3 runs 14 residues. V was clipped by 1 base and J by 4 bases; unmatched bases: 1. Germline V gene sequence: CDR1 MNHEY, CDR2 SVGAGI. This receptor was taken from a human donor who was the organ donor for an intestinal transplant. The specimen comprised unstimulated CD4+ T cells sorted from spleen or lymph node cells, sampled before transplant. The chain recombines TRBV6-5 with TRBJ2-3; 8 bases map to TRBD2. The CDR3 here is CASSYYGRADTQYF. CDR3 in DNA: TGTGCCAGCAGTTACTACGGGAGGGCAGATACGCAGTATTTT.